This T cell receptor (beta chain) came from a study of radiotherapy plus CTLA-4 blockade in lung cancer. Across the study: Objective responses were documented in around a sixth of patients, with disease control in around 31%. Overall study results and limits: TCR clones of tumor origin grew in blood after radiotherapy plus ipilimumab. Strongest reported response predictors: early blood clone changes and post-radiation interferon-beta.

Lung cancer patients with chemo-refractory metastatic non-small-cell disease were given focal radiation plus CTLA-4 blockade with ipilimumab. With regard to this clone: Its antigen is not identified.

Using immunoSEQ multiplex PCR, the repertoire was profiled, and TCRdb retains in-frame clones only, with some absent. Found here are fewer than 70,000 clones, around 79% of them singletons; the top ten hold roughly a tenth. The material sequenced was peripheral blood, taken from a patient treated with radiotherapy plus ipilimumab. This receptor was obtained from a human donor with non-small cell lung cancer who had a complete response to radiotherapy plus ipilimumab.

The CDR3 region is CASILDRDLYF. CDR3 coding DNA: TGTGCCAGCATACTCGACAGGGATCTGTACTTC. V usage is TRBV6-1 and J usage is TRBJ2-7, with 7 bases matching TRBD1. CDR1 is MNHNS, CDR2 SASEGT, per germline. The CDR3 spans 11 residues. The ends lost 7 bases at V and 12 bases at J; junction bases unmatched: 9.